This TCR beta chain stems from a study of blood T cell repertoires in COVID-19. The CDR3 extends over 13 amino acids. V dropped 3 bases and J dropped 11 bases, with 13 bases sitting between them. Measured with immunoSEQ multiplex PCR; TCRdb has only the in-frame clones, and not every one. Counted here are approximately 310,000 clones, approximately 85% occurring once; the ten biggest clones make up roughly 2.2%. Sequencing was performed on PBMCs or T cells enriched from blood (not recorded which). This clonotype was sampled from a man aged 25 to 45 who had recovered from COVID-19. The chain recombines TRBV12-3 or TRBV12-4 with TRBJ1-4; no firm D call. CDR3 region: CASSFYIANKLFF. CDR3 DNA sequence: TGTGCCAGCAGTTTCTACATAGCGAACAAACTGTTTTTT.